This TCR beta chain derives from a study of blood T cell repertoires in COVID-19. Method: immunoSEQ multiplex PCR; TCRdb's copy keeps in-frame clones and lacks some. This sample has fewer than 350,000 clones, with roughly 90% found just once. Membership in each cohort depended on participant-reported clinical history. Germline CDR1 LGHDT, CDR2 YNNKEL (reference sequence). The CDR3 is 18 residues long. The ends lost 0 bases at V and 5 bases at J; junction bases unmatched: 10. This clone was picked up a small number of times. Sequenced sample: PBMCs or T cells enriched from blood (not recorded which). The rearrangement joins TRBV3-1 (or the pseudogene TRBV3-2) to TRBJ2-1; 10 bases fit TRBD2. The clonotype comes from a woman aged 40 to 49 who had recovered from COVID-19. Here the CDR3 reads CASSQDRTGTSVHNEQFF. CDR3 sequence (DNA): TGTGCCAGCAGCCAAGACCGCACCGGGACTAGCGTTCACAATGAGCAGTTCTTC.